This T cell receptor beta chain originates from a study of lung T cells in sarcoidosis with Löfgren's syndrome (TCRdb year 2017). Background for the entire study: Sarcoidosis was characterized as a granulomatous disease that is mostly pulmonary, in which CD4+ T cells accumulate in bronchoalveolar lavage fluid. The repertoire analyses focused on Löfgren's syndrome patients. The paper's findings and limits, for the study overall: CDR3 motifs in TRAV12-1 and TRBV2 were reported to be shared across several Lofgren's syndrome patients, which suggests public CD4+ TCR repertoires. Analysis of alphabeta pairing showed that TRAV12-1 paired preferentially with TRBV2, and the TCRs formed by this pairing showed CDR3 homology. In Lofgren's syndrome patients, relative to control subjects, TRAV12-1 and TRBV2 were reported to be the most expanded V gene segments. Recognition of a sarcoidosis-associated antigen was merely suggested, with the antigen itself still putative and unidentified.

About this clonotype itself: The clone's antigen remains unknown. It may be a read error: a sequence one base away is much more abundant.

The germline V gene gives CDR1 as SGHTA and CDR2 as FQGNSA. The CDR3 has 16 amino acids, counting the end cysteine and phenylalanine. Only CDR3 DNA remains: 48 bases, in frame from the first base. The sample was run on an Illumina MiSeq. The public reads were run again by TCRdb, first through fastp at Q25 and then through MiXCR, and only productive beta chains were kept. Under each unique CDR3 protein, matching rows form one entry showing the most common genes and DNA. For this sample there are 2,000 to 3,000 distinct CDR3 sequences; about 29% appear just once. The biggest ten clones account for over 8% of the sample.

This chain is built from TRBV7-2 and TRBJ2-1, with no confidently assigned D gene. Sequencing was performed on CD4+ T cells from PBMCs. The TCR was taken from a human donor with sarcoidosis (Löfgren's syndrome or another form), or a control subject (not recorded which). In nucleotide form, the sequence is TGTGCCAGCGGCTTAGTGCGGTTACTCGTATACAATGAGCAGTTCTTC. Its translation reads: CASGLVRLLVYNEQFF.